The entry below describes one T cell receptor (beta chain). Some clones are missing from TCRdb's copy, which holds only in-frame ones; the method was immunoSEQ multiplex PCR. The repertoire includes about 240,000 clones, about 79% of them detected once, and over 7.5% sits in the top ten. This specimen comes from a study of blood T cell repertoires in COVID-19. The overall study: Donors in the United States, Italy and Spain gave samples during acute or convalescent COVID-19. Sources were T cells, B-cell-depleted T cells, or PBMCs; the material itself was cDNA or gDNA.

The sequenced sample consisted of peripheral blood. This receptor was obtained from a woman older than 75 with acute or convalescent COVID-19.

CDR3 in amino acids: CASSLRGLDTGELFF. CDR3 DNA sequence: TGTGCCAGCAGTTTACGGGGTTTAGACACCGGGGAGCTGTTTTTT. The chain employs TRBV28 and TRBJ2-2, with D perhaps TRBD2 (5 bases). Germline CDR1 and CDR2: MDHEN and SYDVKM. The CDR3 is made up of 15 amino acids. With 2 bases removed from V and 3 bases from J, the gap between germline ends came to 10 bases.